This entry lists 22 T cell receptor beta chains sequenced from one sample in a study of control samples from healthy donors and cancer patients. TCRdb keeps only in-frame clones here, not all; method: immunoSEQ multiplex PCR. The sample shows fewer than 80,000 clones, 90% of them seen only once. The sequenced sample was PBMCs. These receptors were taken from a man aged 60-69 years with colorectal cancer.

This chain uses TRBV5-6 with TRBJ2-3; D is unclear. CDR3 length: 15 residues. Trimming took 0 bases from V and 0 from J, leaving 8 bases between them. Looked up from germline, CDR1 is SGHDT and CDR2 is YYEEEE. Here the CDR3 DNA reads TGTGCCAGCAGCTTGGATGCAGGTAGCACAGATACGCAGTATTTT. Translated: CASSLDAGSTDTQYF.

The chain uses TRBV27 and TRBJ1-5; 10 nucleotides align to TRBD1. This CDR3 spans 15 amino acids. Germline V lookup: CDR1 MNHEY, CDR2 SMNVEV (reference sequence). V was pared by 3 bases and J by 6 bases, with 5 bases of the junction left unmatched. CDR3 DNA sequence: TGTGCCAGCAGTTTCACCGGGACAGGGGTTCAGCCCCAGCATTTT. Its protein product is CASSFTGTGVQPQHF.

The rearrangement uses TRBV4-1 and TRBJ2-3, with TRBD2 matching 12 bases. Germline values: CDR1 MGHRA, CDR2 YSYEKL. The length of the CDR3 is 16 residues. V lost 5 bases and J lost 1; bases outside the gene matches: 4. CDR3 residues: CASSFRTSGGTDTQYF. The DNA for the CDR3 is TGCGCCAGCAGCTTTCGGACTAGCGGGGGCACAGATACGCAGTATTTT.

The genes are TRBV6-2 or TRBV6-3 and TRBJ1-4; TRBD1 aligns across 7 bases. V gave up 5 bases and J gave up 4 bases; unmatched junction bases: 7. The CDR3 extends over 15 amino acids. In germline, CDR1 is MNHEY, CDR2 SVGEGT. CDR3 sequence (DNA): TGTGCCAGCAGTCAGTACCGGGACAGTAATGAAAAACTGTTTTTT. This codes for CASSQYRDSNEKLFF.

The chain uses TRBV7-2 and TRBJ1-2; TRBD1 matches 8 bases. V trimming: 5 bases; J trimming: 4 bases; junction bases outside the gene matches: 15. The CDR3 runs 17 residues. Germline lookup yields CDR1 SGHTA and CDR2 FQGNSA. The CDR3 DNA follows: TGTGCCAGCAGCGAGCTAGTGGGGACAGGCTTCGCCTATGGCTACACCTTC. Protein: CASSELVGTGFAYGYTF. Full variable domain (missing parts from reference TRBV7-2 and TRBJ1-2): GAGVSQSPSNKVTEKGKDVELRCDPISGHTALYWYRQSLGQGLEFLIYFQGNSAPDKSGLPSDRFSAERTGGSVSTLTIQRTQQEDSAVYLCASSELVGTGFAYGYTFGSGTRLTVV.

V usage is TRBV5-4 and J usage is TRBJ2-5; D perhaps matches TRBD2 (6 bases). The CDR3 spans 15 residues. Trimming left V 4 bases short and J 2 bases short, with 15 bases between. The germline V gene encodes CDR1 SGHNT and CDR2 YYREEE (reference sequence). This chain's CDR3 is CASSSSGTLQETQYF. For the CDR3, the DNA is TGTGCCAGCAGCAGCTCCGGGACTCTACAAGAGACCCAGTACTTC.

This sequence joins TRBV7-9 and TRBJ2-1; possibly TRBD2 for D (7 bases). This CDR3 spans 13 amino acids. The germline CDR1 and CDR2 sequences are SEHNR and FQNEAQ (reference sequence). With 6 bases removed from V and 8 bases from J, the gap between germline ends came to 14 bases. The CDR3, as DNA: TGTGCCAGCAGTCTCGGGGGGCTGGATGAGCAGTTCTTC. This gives the protein CASSLGGLDEQFF.

For the CDR3, the DNA is TGTGCCAGCAGCCAGGGGGCTCTGTACTTC. Protein product: CASSQGALYF. V is TRBV12-3 or TRBV12-4 and J is TRBJ2-4; 8 bases are a match to TRBD1. CDR3 size: 10 residues. V lost 6 bases, J lost 15 bases, and 4 bases stayed unmatched.

The rearrangement uses TRBV30 and TRBJ1-5, with TRBD1 as a possible D gene (6 bases). V lost 0 bases and J 6 bases, leaving 9 bases between the germline ends. CDR3 length equals 13 residues. Germline V gene lookup returns CDR1 GTSNPN and CDR2 SVGIG (reference sequence). The CDR3 here is CAWSVGGGQPQHF. In nucleotides, the CDR3 is TGTGCCTGGAGTGTCGGAGGGGGTCAGCCCCAGCATTTT.

The rearrangement joins TRBV25-1 to TRBJ1-1; tentatively, D is TRBD1 (6 bases). V shed 0 bases and J shed 4 bases, with 15 bases lying between them. The germline gives CDR1 MGHDK, CDR2 SYGVNS. There are 16 residues in the CDR3. The CDR3 protein is CASSEYQGSQATEAFF. CDR3 DNA sequence: TGTGCCAGCAGTGAATACCAGGGGAGCCAAGCCACTGAAGCTTTCTTT. The full variable domain, its missing parts supplied by reference TRBV25-1 and TRBJ1-1, is EADIYQTPRYLVIGTGKKITLECSQTMGHDKMYWYQQDPGMELHLIHYSYGVNSTEKGDLSSESTVSRIRTEHFPLTLESARPSHTSQYLCASSEYQGSQATEAFFGQGTRLTVV.

This clone was observed a single time. A much larger clone lies one base from this, so it may be a read error. V is TRBV5-4 and J is TRBJ2-2; no firm D call. Trimming removed 0 bases from V and 4 bases from J, with 4 bases in between. The CDR3 covers 13 residues. Per germline, CDR1 SGHNT and CDR2 YYREEE (reference sequence). The CDR3 protein is CASSLGPTGELFF. CDR3 DNA: TGTGCCAGCAGCTTGGGGCCCACCGGGGAGCTGTTTTTT. The variable domain in full, with the rest retrieved from reference TRBV5-4 and TRBJ2-2, is ETGVTQSPTHLIKTRGQQVTLRCSSQSGHNTVSWYQQALGQGPQFIFQYYREEENGRGNFPPRFSGLQFPNYSSELNVNALELDDSALYLCASSLGPTGELFFGEGSRLTVL.

This rearrangement joins TRBV29-1 to TRBJ1-1, with D possibly being TRBD1 (6 bases). The CDR3 is made up of 13 amino acids. Trimming took off 5 bases at V and 1 base at J, with 11 bases between the two ends. CDR1 and CDR2 from the germline V gene are SQVTM and ANQGSEA. CDR3 region: CSVQPGANTEAFF. In nucleotides, the CDR3 is TGCAGCGTTCAACCAGGGGCGAACACTGAAGCTTTCTTT.

This chain joins TRBV5-1 and TRBJ1-2; 10 positions match TRBD1. Germline V lookup: CDR1 SGHRS, CDR2 YFSETQ. The CDR3 has 15 amino acids. With 4 bases clipped from V and 5 bases from J, the junction kept 8 bases outside the gene matches. CDR3 nucleotides: TGCGCCAGCAGCGAGACAGGGGGCGAGAATTATGGCTACACCTTC. It encodes CASSETGGENYGYTF.

This chain uses TRBV4-2 with TRBJ2-1, with 10 bases lining up with TRBD1. CDR1 LGHNA and CDR2 YNFKEQ come from the germline V gene. After removal of 1 base from V and 8 bases from J, the junction contained 5 bases not matched to a gene. CDR3 length: 15 amino acids. The CDR3 is CASSQGTGGWDEQFF. The CDR3 region has the DNA TGTGCCAGCAGCCAAGGGACAGGGGGTTGGGATGAGCAGTTCTTC.

The chain couples TRBV12-5 to TRBJ2-2; TRBD1 agrees at 7 bases. Germline V gene lookup returns CDR1 LGHNT and CDR2 FRNRAP. The CDR3 contains 18 residues. V dropped 0 bases and J dropped 4; count of bases not matched to a gene: 11. In DNA, the CDR3 is TGTGCTAGTGGTTTGGTAAGATCAGGACAGGACTCCACCGGGGAGCTGTTTTTT. Translation: CASGLVRSGQDSTGELFF.

The CDR3 reads CASSLAPEPGTQYF. The DNA for the CDR3 is TGTGCCAGCAGCTTGGCCCCAGAGCCAGGGACCCAGTACTTC. The chain couples TRBV5-6 to TRBJ2-5; D is ambiguous. Germline loops: CDR1 SGHDT, CDR2 YYEEEE. Deletions cut 0 bases from V and 7 bases from J, with 13 bases between. This CDR3 comprises 14 residues. The whole variable domain, remainder taken from reference TRBV5-6 and TRBJ2-5, is DAGVTQSPTHLIKTRGQQVTLRCSPKSGHDTVSWYQQALGQGPQFIFQYYEEEERQRGNFPDRFSGHQFPNYSSELNVNALLLGDSALYLCASSLAPEPGTQYFGPGTRLLVL.

The chain couples TRBV9 to TRBJ2-7, with 8 bases lining up with TRBD1. The CDR3 totals 15 residues. CDR1 and CDR2 (germline): SGDLS, YYNGEE. Trimming cost V 4 bases and J 0 bases; bases outside gene matches: 6. In nucleotides, the CDR3 is TGTGCCAGCAGCCCCAGGGACAGGACCTCCTACGAGCAGTACTTC. Residues: CASSPRDRTSYEQYF.

This sequence joins TRBV7-2 and TRBJ2-1, with 10 bases aligning to TRBD2. With 5 bases clipped from V and 5 bases from J, the junction kept 9 bases outside the gene matches. Germline CDR1 SGHTA, CDR2 FQGNSA. The CDR3 contains 16 residues. Here the CDR3 DNA reads TGTGCCAGCAGCCCCAGGCTAGCGGGGGAGGACAATGAGCAGTTCTTC. Translating it yields CASSPRLAGEDNEQFF.

The chain links TRBV9 to TRBJ2-2; 14 bases map to TRBD2. In germline, CDR1 is SGDLS, CDR2 YYNGEE. The V segment lost 3 bases and the J segment 4 bases; nucleotides outside the gene matches: 5. The CDR3 runs to 17 residues. As DNA, the CDR3 is TGTGCCAGCAGCGCTGGACTAGCGGGGGGTCCCACCGGGGAGCTGTTTTTT. Translation gives CASSAGLAGGPTGELFF.

The chain carries TRBV6-2 or TRBV6-3 and TRBJ2-5, with D possibly matching TRBD2 (7 bases). The CDR3 totals 16 residues. V was cut by 2 bases and J by 3 bases, with 16 bases left in between. The germline V gene has CDR1 MNHEY and CDR2 SVGEGT. The CDR3 is CASSYQEGGVEETQYF. Here the CDR3 DNA reads TGTGCCAGCAGTTACCAAGAGGGGGGGGTCGAAGAGACCCAGTACTTC.

The V and J genes are TRBV5-1 and TRBJ2-7, with 10 bases lining up with TRBD1. V trimming: 2 bases; J trimming: 4 bases; junction bases outside the gene matches: 6. This CDR3 is built from 15 residues. Germline values: CDR1 SGHRS, CDR2 YFSETQ. The CDR3 DNA follows: TGCGCCAGCAGCTTAAACAGACAGGGGGCGTACGAGCAGTACTTC. Protein: CASSLNRQGAYEQYF.

The chain joins TRBV12-3 or TRBV12-4 to TRBJ1-2; tentatively, D is TRBD1 (5 bases). This CDR3 has 13 amino acids. V lost 2 bases and J 5 bases, leaving 9 bases between the germline ends. The CDR3 is CASSLRDGYGYTF. The CDR3 DNA is TGTGCCAGCAGTTTAAGGGACGGGTATGGCTACACCTTC.